This TCR beta chain stems from a study of Graves' ophthalmopathy and Graves' hyperthyroidism. Exclusion applied to patients with other autoimmune diseases, uncontrolled infections, pregnancy or lactation. This CDR3 comprises 14 residues. Trimming shortened V by 5 bases and J by 3 bases, and 11 bases separated the two germline ends. Using RNA transcripts, the TCR beta CDR3 regions were amplified. Second-round multiplex PCR came after a first-round RT-PCR that employed HTBI primers. TCRdb itself ran the multiplex PCR reads through MiXCR, one entry per CDR3 protein. This table holds 350,000 or so distinct CDR3 sequences, 15% to 20% found once.

This chain joins TRBV12-3 or TRBV12-4 and TRBJ1-3; weak D call: TRBD1 (5 bases). The sequenced sample consisted of peripheral blood. The receptor's source is an adult man with Graves' ophthalmopathy. The CDR3 coding sequence is TGTGCCAGCAGTCCTCAGGGTCTTGGAAACACCATATATTTT. Translated, it gives CASSPQGLGNTIYF.